This TCR beta chain was sequenced during a study of graft-versus-host responses after intestinal transplantation. Germline CDR1 and CDR2: MRHNA and SNTAGT. V was clipped by 6 bases and J by 4 bases; unmatched bases: 3. There are 13 residues in the CDR3. Sequencing used immunoSEQ multiplex PCR; TCRdb keeps in-frame clones, though not all of them. Among over 100,000 clones listed, approximately 93% were seen once. As to this clone: The antigen is undetermined.

Sequencing used unstimulated CD8+ T cells sorted from spleen or lymph node cells, obtained before transplant. The chain uses TRBV6-4 and TRBJ2-1; 7 positions agree with TRBD1. The receptor's source is a human donor who was the organ donor for an intestinal transplant. As DNA, the CDR3 is TGTGCCAGCAGCTTGACAGGGTACAATGAGCAGTTCTTC. This translates into CASSLTGYNEQFF.